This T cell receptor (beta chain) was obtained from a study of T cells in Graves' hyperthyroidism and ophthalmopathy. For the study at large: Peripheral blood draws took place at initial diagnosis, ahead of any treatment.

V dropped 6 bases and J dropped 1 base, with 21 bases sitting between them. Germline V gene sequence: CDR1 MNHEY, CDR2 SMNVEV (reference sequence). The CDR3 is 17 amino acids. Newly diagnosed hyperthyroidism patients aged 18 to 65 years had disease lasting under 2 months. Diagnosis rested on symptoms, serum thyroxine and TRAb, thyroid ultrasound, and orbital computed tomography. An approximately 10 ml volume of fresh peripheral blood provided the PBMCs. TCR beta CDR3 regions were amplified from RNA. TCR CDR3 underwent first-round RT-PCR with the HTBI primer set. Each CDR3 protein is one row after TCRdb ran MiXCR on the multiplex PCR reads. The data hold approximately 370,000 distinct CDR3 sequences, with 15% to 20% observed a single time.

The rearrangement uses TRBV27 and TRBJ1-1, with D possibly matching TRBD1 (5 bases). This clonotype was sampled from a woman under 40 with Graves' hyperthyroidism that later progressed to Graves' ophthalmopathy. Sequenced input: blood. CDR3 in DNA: TGTGCCAGCAGACAAGGGACCACGATCTCCAGGAACACTGAAGCTTTCTTT. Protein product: CASRQGTTISRNTEAFF.